This entry lists 2 T cell receptor beta chains sequenced from one sample in a study of cytomegalovirus exposure and HLA in healthy donors. Researchers ran the PCR with 60 Vbeta and 13 Jbeta primers. Clones were sequenced by immunoSEQ multiplex PCR, and TCRdb holds only the in-frame ones, with some missing. The data show about 160,000 clones, roughly 80% seen once. The source material was PBMCs. The receptor source for this set is a woman aged 25 to 39 in good health and CMV-seronegative.

The chain has TRBV6-6 and TRBJ1-1; D possibly corresponds to TRBD1 (6 bases). CDR3 length: 13 residues. Trimming shortened V by 8 bases and J by 4 bases, and 14 bases separated the two germline ends. CDR1 is MNHNY, CDR2 SVGAGI, per germline (reference sequence). The CDR3 coding sequence is TGTGCCAGCCCAGGACAGTCGGGCACTGAAGCTTTCTTT. Translated: CASPGQSGTEAFF.

This clone appeared once. The V gene is TRBV14, the J gene TRBJ2-1, with D unclear. The germline gives CDR1 SGHDN, CDR2 FVKESK. CDR3 length: 15 amino acids. V was shortened by 0 bases and J by 4 bases, with 10 bases between the two germline ends. CDR3 amino acids: CASSQDILTYNEQFF. DNA for the CDR3: TGTGCCAGCAGCCAAGATATCCTGACTTACAATGAGCAGTTCTTC.